This T cell receptor beta chain was sequenced for a study of T-cell reconstitution after alpha-beta-depleted transplantation in children. Germline CDR1 MNHEY, CDR2 SVGEGT. The CDR3 is 12 amino acids. This clonotype appeared a single time. Construction of the TCRbeta library involved unique molecular identifiers. MiXCR, run by TCRdb on the PCR reads, gives a single entry per CDR3 protein. Here the sample spans about 98,000 distinct CDR3 sequences, under 9% being singletons. The chain is built from TRBV6-2 or TRBV6-3 and TRBJ2-2; 7 bases match TRBD2. The starting material was PBMCs, obtained before TCRalphabeta/CD19-depleted stem cell transplant. This sequence was found in a boy aged 2 to 10 with acute lymphoblastic leukemia, due to receive a stem cell transplant. The CDR3 spells CAGGRPTGELFF. In DNA, the CDR3 is TGTGCGGGGGGGAGGCCCACCGGGGAGCTGTTTTTT.